One sample yielded the 25 T cell receptor beta chains listed below, sequenced in a study of T-cell reconstitution after alpha-beta-depleted transplantation in children. Preparation of the TCRbeta library used unique molecular identifiers. One entry per CDR3 protein results from TCRdb running MiXCR on the PCR reads. Here the sample spans 450,000 to 550,000 distinct CDR3 sequences, more than 9.5% being singletons. Sample: PBMCs, mostly from graft donor cells, taken 180 days after TCRalphabeta/CD19-depleted stem cell transplant. The receptor set was obtained from a female patient aged 2 to 10 who had a stem cell transplant for aplastic anemia, so the T cells may come from the graft donor.

The chain combines TRBV7-2 with TRBJ2-7, with no clear D. Germline V CDR1 and CDR2: SGHTA, FQGNSA. V shed 1 base and J shed 2 bases, with 9 bases lying between them. This CDR3 spans 14 amino acids. In nucleotides, the CDR3 is TGTGCCAGCAGCTTAGAAGGCAGAACCTACGAGCAGTACGTC. This encodes CASSLEGRTYEQYV.

V usage is TRBV12-3 or TRBV12-4 and J usage is TRBJ2-5; TRBD1 matches 9 bases. V dropped 3 bases and J dropped 5; count of bases not matched to a gene: 10. CDR3 length equals 16 residues. DNA of the CDR3: TGTGCCAGCAGTTTCGCGGACAGGGGTTTAAGGGAGACCCAGTACTTC. This codes for CASSFADRGLRETQYF.

There are a few counts of this clonotype. V is TRBV20-1 and J is TRBJ1-6, with D unresolved. V lost 6 bases to trimming and J lost 6 bases, with 18 bases between them. Germline CDR1 is DFQATT and CDR2 is SNEGSKA (reference sequence). This CDR3 comprises 15 residues. The CDR3 nucleotides read TGCAGTGCCCCGCGCAGGACGGTCCCTAATTCACCCCTCCACTTT. It translates to CSAPRRTVPNSPLHF.

This clonotype has a count of ten or more. This chain uses TRBV15 with TRBJ2-1; 12 bases are a match to TRBD2. From germline, CDR1 is LNHNV and CDR2 YYDKDF (reference sequence). V lost 3 bases and J lost 9; bases outside the gene matches: 12. The CDR3 runs 17 residues. CDR3 DNA: TGTGCCACCAGCAGTGGGAATAAGCTAGCGGGAGGGAGTGAGCAGTTCTTC. Protein product: CATSSGNKLAGGSEQFF.

This clonotype has more than one count but fewer than ten. This chain connects TRBV18 to TRBJ1-2, with D maybe TRBD1 (6 bases). Per the germline V gene, CDR1 is KGHSH and CDR2 is LQKENI. This CDR3 has 14 amino acids. The germline V and J ends were trimmed by 0 bases and 3 bases, with 8 bases remaining between them. This CDR3 reads CASSPPAGDYGYTF. DNA for the CDR3: TGTGCCAGCTCACCACCGGCAGGGGACTATGGCTACACCTTC. The variable domain in full, with the rest retrieved from reference TRBV18 and TRBJ1-2, is NAGVMQNPRHLVRRRGQEARLRCSPMKGHSHVYWYRQLPEEGLKFMVYLQKENIIDESGMPKERFSAEFPKEGPSILRIQQVVRGDSAAYFCASSPPAGDYGYTFGSGTRLTVV.

The J gene is TRBJ2-3, the V gene TRBV4-1; 7 bases map to TRBD2. The CDR3 sequence is 18 residues long. V shed 0 bases, J shed 0 bases, and the junction held 9 bases outside the gene matches. Per the germline V gene, CDR1 is MGHRA and CDR2 is YSYEKL. In nucleotides, the CDR3 is TGCGCCAGCAGCCAAGATTTAGGGCTAGCGGTTAGCACAGATACGCAGTATTTT. Amino acid sequence: CASSQDLGLAVSTDTQYF.

In its sample, this clonotype was seen a few times. Written as DNA, the CDR3 is TGCAGTGCTAGAGATAAGGGAGGCAGGGCGGACTATGGCTACACCTTC. This codes for CSARDKGGRADYGYTF. The chain employs TRBV20-1 and TRBJ1-2; possible D gene TRBD1, 5 bases. V was cut by 0 bases and J by 3 bases, with 17 bases left in between. In germline, CDR1 is DFQATT, CDR2 SNEGSKA (reference sequence). This CDR3 is built from 16 residues.

This clonotype was detected only a few times. This rearrangement joins TRBV7-9 to TRBJ1-2, with D maybe TRBD1 (5 bases). CDR3 length equals 15 residues. Deletions cut 0 bases from V and 1 base from J, with 9 bases between. Germline values: CDR1 SEHNR, CDR2 FQNEAQ (reference sequence). The CDR3 DNA reads TGTGCCAGCAGCTTAGCTCCCAGGGATAACTATGGCTACACCTTC. Its translation: CASSLAPRDNYGYTF.

The V call is TRBV7-3, the J call TRBJ2-1; 13 bases are a match to TRBD2. CDR1 is SGHTA and CDR2 is FQGTGA in the germline V gene. This CDR3 has 17 amino acids. After removal of 4 bases from V and 12 bases from J, the junction contained 15 bases not matched to a gene. The CDR3 nucleotides read TGTGCCAGCAGCTACGAACCCGGGACTAGCGGGATGGTGGGGCAGTTCTTC. Protein sequence: CASSYEPGTSGMVGQFF.

This clonotype has a handful of counts. The chain combines TRBV7-2 with TRBJ1-6; the match to TRBD1 covers 7 bases. Germline values: CDR1 SGHTA, CDR2 FQGNSA. The CDR3 loop spans 15 amino acids. With V trimmed by 1 base and J by 7 bases, 4 bases remained unmatched. The chain's CDR3 is CASSLVDRANSPLHF. CDR3 in DNA: TGTGCCAGCAGCTTAGTCGACAGGGCGAATTCACCCCTCCACTTT.

This chain joins TRBV29-1 and TRBJ2-7, with D possibly being TRBD1 (5 bases). Germline V gene data show CDR1 as SQVTM and CDR2 as ANQGSEA. Trimming shortened V by 6 bases and J by 2 bases, and 14 bases separated the two germline ends. The CDR3 has 13 amino acids. CDR3 sequence: CSVRPSQAYEQYF. As DNA, the CDR3 is TGCAGCGTCCGCCCCTCACAGGCCTACGAGCAGTACTTC.

This clonotype occurred a few times. For the CDR3, the DNA is TGTGCCAGCAGTTATTTTAGCGGGAAAAAATTTTCCTACAATGAGCAGTTCTTC. Translated: CASSYFSGKKFSYNEQFF. The chain is built from TRBV6-2 or TRBV6-3 and TRBJ2-1, with 8 nucleotides matching TRBD2. This CDR3 comprises 18 residues. Trimming removed 3 bases from V and 1 base from J; junction bases left unmatched: 11. In germline, CDR1 is MNHEY, CDR2 SVGEGT.

The sample holds a few counts of this clonotype. The V gene is TRBV7-3, the J gene TRBJ2-1, with unresolved D. In germline, CDR1 is SGHTA, CDR2 FQGTGA. CDR3 length: 15 amino acids. V was trimmed by 1 base and J by 2 bases, leaving 9 bases between them. Here the CDR3 reads CASSLIYSPYNEQFF. The DNA for the CDR3 is TGTGCCAGCAGCTTAATATATTCCCCCTACAATGAGCAGTTCTTC.

The gene calls are TRBV6-2 or TRBV6-3 and TRBJ2-6; no reliable D call. This CDR3 spans 15 amino acids. Germline lookup yields CDR1 MNHEY and CDR2 SVGEGT. Between the trimmed V and J ends, which lost 2 bases and 1 base, there was a span of 6 bases. CDR3 in DNA: TGTGCCAGCAGTTACGATCCGTCTGGGGCCAACGTCCTGACTTTC. Amino acids: CASSYDPSGANVLTF.

The rearrangement joins TRBV20-1 to TRBJ2-7, with no clear D. Germline CDR1 is DFQATT and CDR2 is SNEGSKA (reference sequence). The CDR3 spans 11 residues. Trimming cost V 3 bases and J 6 bases, with 9 bases left between them. As DNA, the CDR3 is TGCAGTGCTAGGACCATTAGCGAGCAGTACTTC. As protein: CSARTISEQYF.

This clonotype has only a few counts. V is TRBV19 and J is TRBJ2-1, with 9 bases that match TRBD1. The CDR3 has 15 amino acids. The trim removed 4 bases at V and 4 bases at J, leaving 5 bases unmatched. In germline, CDR1 is LNHDA, CDR2 SQIVND (reference sequence). CDR3 amino acids: CASSRTGDNYNEQFF. The DNA for the CDR3 is TGTGCCAGTAGTAGGACAGGGGACAATTACAATGAGCAGTTCTTC. Together with reference TRBV19 and TRBJ2-1, the CDR3 gives the full variable domain: DGGITQSPKYLFRKEGQNVTLSCEQNLNHDAMYWYRQDPGQGLRLIYYSQIVNDFQKGDIAEGYSVSREKKESFPLTVTSAQKNPTAFYLCASSRTGDNYNEQFFGPGTRLTVL.

Many counts were recorded for this clonotype. The rearrangement links TRBV7-8 to TRBJ2-7, with D uncertain. Germline V gives CDR1 SGHVS, CDR2 FQNEAQ. V was shortened by 0 bases and J by 5 bases, with 8 bases between the two germline ends. This CDR3 comprises 13 residues. CDR3 sequence reads: CASSLAPVHEQYV. DNA of the CDR3: TGTGCCAGCAGCTTAGCTCCGGTCCACGAGCAGTACGTC.

The sample holds a few counts of this clonotype. The V gene is TRBV7-2, the J gene TRBJ2-7, with D unresolved. V dropped 1 base and J dropped 6 bases, with 7 bases sitting between them. Germline assignment: CDR1 SGHTA and CDR2 FQGNSA. The CDR3 consists of 12 residues. The CDR3 is CASSLVVSEQYF. The DNA of the CDR3 is TGTGCCAGCAGCTTAGTGGTTTCCGAGCAGTACTTC.

This clonotype has a handful of counts. The V call is TRBV12-3 or TRBV12-4, the J call TRBJ1-1; 9 bases line up with TRBD1. Trimming took 6 bases from V and 0 from J; bases not matched to a gene: 8. There are 16 residues in the CDR3. As DNA, the CDR3 is TGTGCCAGCAGGTCCGGGACAGGGATCATGAACACTGAAGCTTTCTTT. It codes for CASRSGTGIMNTEAFF.

The chain recombines TRBV7-2 with TRBJ2-3, with D unresolved. The CDR3 spans 13 residues. Germline lookup yields CDR1 SGHTA and CDR2 FQGNSA. With 5 bases removed from V and 4 bases from J, the gap between germline ends came to 10 bases. The CDR3 sequence: CASSLSVPDTQYF. For the CDR3, the DNA is TGTGCCAGCAGCCTTTCCGTCCCAGATACGCAGTATTTT.

This clonotype was counted at least ten times. V and J are TRBV18 and TRBJ2-6; D is unclear. V shed 1 base and J shed 0 bases, with 16 bases lying between them. The CDR3 is 19 residues long. The germline gives CDR1 KGHSH, CDR2 LQKENI. The chain's CDR3 is CASSPQLTPESSGANVLTF. CDR3 sequence (DNA): TGTGCCAGCTCACCACAGTTGACCCCTGAGAGCTCTGGGGCCAACGTCCTGACTTTC. Drawing the rest from reference TRBV18 and TRBJ2-6, the complete variable domain is NAGVMQNPRHLVRRRGQEARLRCSPMKGHSHVYWYRQLPEEGLKFMVYLQKENIIDESGMPKERFSAEFPKEGPSILRIQQVVRGDSAAYFCASSPQLTPESSGANVLTFGAGSRLTVL.

This clonotype has a handful of counts. The chain carries TRBV12-5 and TRBJ2-1; 11 bases fit TRBD2. The V gene's germline CDR1 is LGHNT and CDR2 FRNRAP. V shed 0 bases and J 6 bases; nucleotides not matched to a gene: 13. CDR3 length: 19 residues. This CDR3 reads CASGLVRFLAGGSSNEQFF. The CDR3 DNA reads TGTGCTAGTGGTTTGGTACGGTTCCTAGCGGGAGGATCAAGCAATGAGCAGTTCTTC.

This clonotype was observed many times. J is TRBJ2-3 and V is TRBV28; D is possibly TRBD1 (5 bases). V was clipped by 2 bases and J by 2 bases, with 11 bases between them. The length of the CDR3 is 15 residues. Germline lookup yields CDR1 MDHEN and CDR2 SYDVKM. CDR3 sequence reads: CASSLGAPPTDTQYF. The CDR3, as DNA: TGTGCCAGCAGTTTAGGGGCCCCCCCCACAGATACGCAGTATTTT.

There are a few counts of this clonotype. The J gene is TRBJ2-7, the V gene TRBV7-8; 9 nucleotides match TRBD2. V trimming: 5 bases; J trimming: 3 bases; junction bases outside the gene matches: 11. This CDR3 has 16 residues. CDR1 is SGHVS, CDR2 FQNEAQ, per germline. CDR3 DNA sequence: TGTGCCAGCAGCCACGGCCCGAGACTAGCGGTCTACGAGCAGTACGTC. It encodes CASSHGPRLAVYEQYV.

This clonotype was detected only a few times. The rearrangement links TRBV28 to TRBJ1-5, with a tentative D call TRBD1 (5 bases). This CDR3 contains 14 residues. The germline V gene encodes CDR1 MDHEN and CDR2 SYDVKM. Trimming took 4 bases from V and 3 from J, leaving 10 bases between them. The CDR3 protein is CASSSGTINQPQHF. The CDR3 nucleotides are TGTGCCAGCAGTTCTGGGACCATCAATCAGCCCCAGCATTTT. The whole variable domain, remainder taken from reference TRBV28 and TRBJ1-5, is DVKVTQSSRYLVKRTGEKVFLECVQDMDHENMFWYRQDPGLGLRLIYFSYDVKMKEKGDIPEGYSVSREKKERFSLILESASTNQTSMYLCASSSGTINQPQHFGDGTRLSIL.